Listed below are T cell receptor beta chains from one sample, sequenced in a study of CD4 T cells in relation to SARS-CoV-2 and coronaviruses. No antigen has been assigned to these receptors. Method: immunoSEQ multiplex PCR; TCRdb's copy keeps in-frame clones and lacks some. The sample contains roughly 28,000 clones, 73% of which appear only once. Sequences were obtained from CD4+ T cells from PBMCs, cultured in vitro. The source of these receptors is a human donor in good health. Both conserved end residues are part of each CDR3. D genes are given only for firm matches. The size entry is marked missing in some rows and otherwise reads once, few, many or a size class.

>NA|NA|TRBV7-2|TRBJ2-3
TGTGCCAGCAGTCGCCTAGAGTTTGATACGCAGTATTTT
CASSRLEFDTQYF
>NA|NA|TRBV28|TRBJ2-7
TGTGCCAGCAGGCAACAGGACTACGAGCAGTACTTC
CASRQQDYEQYF
>TRBD1|NA|TRBV2|TRBJ2-2
TGTGCCAGCACCCAACAGGGGCACACCGGGGAGCTGTTTTTT
CASTQQGHTGELFF
>TRBD2|NA|TRBV2|TRBJ2-1
TGTGCCAGCATGGGCGGGGAGGGCTACAATGAGCAGTTCTTC
CASMGGEGYNEQFF
>TRBD2|NA|TRBV7-9|TRBJ2-7
TGTGCCAGCAGCTTTCCGGGACTAGCGGGAGGCACCGAGCAGTACTTC
CASSFPGLAGGTEQYF
>NA|NA|TRBV15|TRBJ2-1
TGTGCCACCAGCAGAGATCGGGCGGGACCAGCCAATGAGCAGTTCTTC
CATSRDRAGPANEQFF
>NA|NA|TRBV5-6|TRBJ1-2
TGTGCCAGCAGCTTGAGCACAGCTAACTATGGCTACACCTTC
CASSLSTANYGYTF
>TRBD1|few|TRBV2|TRBJ1-5
TGTGCCAGCAGTGTCGACAGGGTAGGGAATCAGCCCCAGCATTTT
CASSVDRVGNQPQHF
>NA|few|TRBV9|TRBJ2-2
TGTGCCAGCGGAAACACCGGGGAGCTGTTTTTT
CASGNTGELFF
>TRBD2|NA|TRBV5-1|TRBJ2-5
TGCGCCAGCAGCTCTCTATTGTTAGCGGGACTGGAGACCCAGTACTTC
CASSSLLLAGLETQYF
>NA|NA|TRBV7-2|TRBJ2-6
TGTGCCAGCAGCTCGACAGTCATTGGGGCCAACGTCCTGACTTTC
CASSSTVIGANVLTF
>TRBD1|NA|TRBV6-1|TRBJ2-6
TGTGCCAGCAGTGAAAGGCTTGGGACAGGGAGGTCTGGGGCCAACGTCCTGACTTTC
CASSERLGTGRSGANVLTF
>NA|NA|TRBV5-5|TRBJ2-1
TGTGCCAGCAGAAGGGACTCCAGCTCCTACAATGAGCAGTTCTTC
CASRRDSSSYNEQFF
>NA|NA|TRBV7-7|TRBJ2-5
TGTGCCAGCAGCTGGAGGAGGGGCGGTCAAGAGACCCAGTACTTC
CASSWRRGGQETQYF
>NA|NA|TRBV7-8|TRBJ1-1
TGTGCCAGCACCCCTTATCGGGGATCGCCAATCTCTAAAGCTTTCTTT
CASTPYRGSPISKAFF
>TRBD2|NA|TRBV7-6|TRBJ2-1
TGTGCCAGCAGCCCCGCCCCCGCTAGCGGGATGGGGGGGCAGTTCTTC
CASSPAPASGMGGQFF
>NA|NA|TRBV6-5|TRBJ2-1
TGTGCCAGCAGTTACTCCCATAGCGGTGAGCAGTTCTTC
CASSYSHSGEQFF